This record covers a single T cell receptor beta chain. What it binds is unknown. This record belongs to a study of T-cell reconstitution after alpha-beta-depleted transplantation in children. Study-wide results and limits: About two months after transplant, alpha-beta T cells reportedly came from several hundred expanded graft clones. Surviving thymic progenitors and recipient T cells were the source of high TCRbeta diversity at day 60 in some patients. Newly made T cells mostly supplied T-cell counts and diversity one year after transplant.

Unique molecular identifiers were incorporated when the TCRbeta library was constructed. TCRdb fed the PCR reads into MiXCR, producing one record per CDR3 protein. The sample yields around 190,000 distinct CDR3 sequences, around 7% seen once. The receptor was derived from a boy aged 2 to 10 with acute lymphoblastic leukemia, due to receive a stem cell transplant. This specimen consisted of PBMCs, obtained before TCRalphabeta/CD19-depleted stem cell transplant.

The CDR3 loop is CASSRTTGAANYGYTF. CDR3 bases: TGTGCCAGCAGTCGTACGACAGGGGCCGCTAACTATGGCTACACCTTC. The chain combines TRBV27 with TRBJ1-2, with 8 bases lining up with TRBD1. The CDR3 has 16 residues. Germline V CDR1 and CDR2: MNHEY, SMNVEV (reference sequence). V gave up 5 bases and J gave up 0 bases; unmatched junction bases: 8.